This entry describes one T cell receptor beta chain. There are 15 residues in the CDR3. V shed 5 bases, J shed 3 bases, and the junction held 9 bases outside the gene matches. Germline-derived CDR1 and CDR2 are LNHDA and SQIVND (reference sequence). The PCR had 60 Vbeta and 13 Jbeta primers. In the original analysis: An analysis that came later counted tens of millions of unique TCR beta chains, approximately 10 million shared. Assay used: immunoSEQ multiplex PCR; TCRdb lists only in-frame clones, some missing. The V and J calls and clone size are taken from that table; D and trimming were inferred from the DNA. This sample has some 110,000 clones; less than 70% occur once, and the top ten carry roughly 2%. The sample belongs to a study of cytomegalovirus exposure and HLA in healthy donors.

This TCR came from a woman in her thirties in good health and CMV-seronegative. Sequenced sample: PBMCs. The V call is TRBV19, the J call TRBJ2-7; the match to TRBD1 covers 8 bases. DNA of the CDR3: TGTGCCAGTAGTGGGACGGGGACAGGCGTCTACGAGCAGTACTTC. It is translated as CASSGTGTGVYEQYF. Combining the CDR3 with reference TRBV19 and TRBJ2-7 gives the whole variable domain DGGITQSPKYLFRKEGQNVTLSCEQNLNHDAMYWYRQDPGQGLRLIYYSQIVNDFQKGDIAEGYSVSREKKESFPLTVTSAQKNPTAFYLCASSGTGTGVYEQYFGPGTRLTVT.